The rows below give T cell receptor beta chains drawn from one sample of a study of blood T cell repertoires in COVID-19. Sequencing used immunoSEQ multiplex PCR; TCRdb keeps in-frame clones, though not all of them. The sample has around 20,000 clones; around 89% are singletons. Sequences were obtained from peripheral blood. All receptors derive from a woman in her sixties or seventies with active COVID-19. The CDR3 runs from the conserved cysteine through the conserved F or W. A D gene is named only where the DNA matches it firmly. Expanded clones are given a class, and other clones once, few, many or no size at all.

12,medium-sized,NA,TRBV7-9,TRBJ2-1,CASGGSYNEQFF,TGTGCCAGCGGGGGGTCCTACAATGAGCAGTTCTTC
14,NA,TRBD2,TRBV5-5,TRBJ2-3,CASSPGLATDTQYF,TGTGCCAGCAGCCCGGGACTAGCAACAGATACGCAGTATTTT
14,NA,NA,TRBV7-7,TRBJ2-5,CASSSSGLQETQYF,TGTGCCAGCAGCTCATCGGGACTGCAAGAGACCCAGTACTTC
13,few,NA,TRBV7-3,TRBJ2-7,CASSPGANYEQYF,TGTGCCAGCAGCCCTGGGGCAAACTACGAGCAGTACTTC
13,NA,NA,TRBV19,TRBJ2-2,CASSIREFGELFF,TGTGCCAGTAGTATAAGGGAGTTCGGGGAGCTGTTTTTT
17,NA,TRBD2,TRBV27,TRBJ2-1,CASSSGLATTIANEQFF,TGTGCCAGCAGTTCCGGACTAGCGACAACTATAGCGAATGAGCAGTTCTTC
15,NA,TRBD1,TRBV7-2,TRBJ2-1,CASPRRDSLYNEQFF,TGTGCCAGTCCGCGCCGGGACAGTCTCTACAATGAGCAGTTCTTC
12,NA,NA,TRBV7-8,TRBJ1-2,CASSEDRDFYTF,TGTGCCAGCAGCGAAGATCGGGACTTCTACACCTTC
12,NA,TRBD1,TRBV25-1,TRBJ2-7,CASGGQPYEQYF,TGTGCCAGCGGGGGACAGCCCTACGAGCAGTACTTC
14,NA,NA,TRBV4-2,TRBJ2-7,CASSQDGRSYEQYF,TGTGCCAGCAGCCAAGATGGCAGGTCCTACGAGCAGTACTTC
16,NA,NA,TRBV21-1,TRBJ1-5,CASSKGGRGPDQPQHF,TGTGCCAGCAGCAAAGGTGGGCGGGGGCCGGATCAGCCCCAGCATTTT
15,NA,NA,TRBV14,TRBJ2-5,CASSQVTGLRETQYF,TGTGCCAGCAGCCAAGTCACCGGGTTACGAGAGACCCAGTACTTC
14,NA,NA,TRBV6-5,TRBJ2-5,CASTRYGGEETQYF,TGTGCCAGCACCCGATATGGCGGAGAAGAGACCCAGTACTTC
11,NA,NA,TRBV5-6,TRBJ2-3,CASKQGHTQYF,TGTGCCAGCAAACAGGGCCATACGCAGTATTTT
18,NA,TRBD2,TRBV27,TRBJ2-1,CASSLRTSGGLPHNEQFF,TGTGCCAGCAGTTTACGGACTAGCGGGGGCCTACCCCACAATGAGCAGTTCTTC
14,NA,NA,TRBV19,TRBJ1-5,CASIGGHQNQPQHF,TGTGCCAGTATCGGCGGACACCAAAATCAGCCCCAGCATTTT
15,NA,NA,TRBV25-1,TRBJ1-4,CASSEYRESGEKLFF,TGTGCCAGCAGTGAGTACAGGGAATCGGGTGAAAAACTGTTTTTT
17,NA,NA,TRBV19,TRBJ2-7,CASSPSAGTLGSYEQYF,TGTGCCAGTAGTCCATCAGCAGGGACTCTGGGCTCCTACGAGCAGTACTTC
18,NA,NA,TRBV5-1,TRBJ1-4,CASSLGISGGGSNEKLFF,TGCGCCAGCAGCTTGGGAATATCAGGAGGAGGATCGAATGAAAAACTGTTTTTT
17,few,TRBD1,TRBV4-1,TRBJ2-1,CASSPHRPGTGSNEQFF,TGCGCCAGCAGCCCACACCGTCCCGGGACAGGGAGCAATGAGCAGTTCTTC
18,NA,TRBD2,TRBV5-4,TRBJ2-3,CASPAAGAGGLSTDTQYF,TGTGCCAGCCCGGCCGCGGGAGCGGGGGGACTTAGCACAGATACGCAGTATTTT
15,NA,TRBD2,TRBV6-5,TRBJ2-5,CASSIKAGGIETQYF,TGTGCCAGCAGCATAAAGGCGGGGGGGATAGAGACCCAGTACTTC
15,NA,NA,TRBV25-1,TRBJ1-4,CASSESAAGNEKLFF,TGTGCCAGCAGTGAATCGGCGGCAGGGAATGAAAAACTGTTTTTT
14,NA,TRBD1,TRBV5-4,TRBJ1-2,CASSRGQGREGYTF,TGTGCCAGCAGTAGGGGACAGGGGAGGGAAGGCTACACCTTC
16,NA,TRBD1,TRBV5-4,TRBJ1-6,CASSLEGAGYNSPLHF,TGTGCCAGCAGCTTGGAGGGGGCTGGCTATAATTCACCCCTCCACTTT
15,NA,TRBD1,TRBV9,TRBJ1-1,CASSVGPDRVVEAFF,TGTGCCAGCAGCGTAGGACCCGACAGGGTGGTTGAAGCTTTCTTT
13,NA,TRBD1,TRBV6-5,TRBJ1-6,CASRDRGLSPLHF,TGTGCCAGCAGAGACAGGGGGCTCTCACCCCTCCACTTT
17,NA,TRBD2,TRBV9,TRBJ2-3,CASSVVPAGGSTDTQYF,TGTGCCAGCAGCGTAGTTCCAGCGGGGGGTAGCACAGATACGCAGTATTTT
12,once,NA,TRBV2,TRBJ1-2,CASRQGNYGYTF,TGTGCCAGCAGACAGGGTAACTATGGCTACACCTTC
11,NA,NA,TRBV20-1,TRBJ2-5,CSARPVETQYF,TGCAGTGCTAGGCCGGTGGAGACCCAGTACTTC
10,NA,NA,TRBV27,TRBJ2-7,CATGSREQYF,TGTGCCACCGGGAGCCGGGAGCAGTACTTC
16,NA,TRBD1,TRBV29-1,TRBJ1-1,CSVVGQGARMNTEAFF,TGCAGCGTTGTCGGACAGGGGGCCCGCATGAACACTGAAGCTTTCTTT
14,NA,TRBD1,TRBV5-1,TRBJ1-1,CASSLTGVNTEAFF,TGCGCCAGCAGCTTGACAGGGGTAAACACTGAAGCTTTCTTT
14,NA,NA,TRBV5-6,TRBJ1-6,CASSSSGANSPLHF,TGTGCCAGCAGCTCTTCCGGAGCTAATTCACCCCTCCACTTT
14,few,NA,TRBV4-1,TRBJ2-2,CASSHFPAVGELFF,TGCGCCAGCAGCCACTTCCCAGCGGTCGGGGAGCTGTTTTTT
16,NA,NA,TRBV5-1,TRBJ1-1,CASSPEGRAANTEAFF,TGCGCCAGCAGCCCGGAGGGCAGGGCGGCGAACACTGAAGCTTTCTTT
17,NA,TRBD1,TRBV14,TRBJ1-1,CASSQDLGTGTNTEAFF,TGTGCCAGCAGCCAAGATCTCGGGACAGGCACGAACACTGAAGCTTTCTTT
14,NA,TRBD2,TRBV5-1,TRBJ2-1,CASSLSGGYNEQFF,TGCGCCAGCAGCTTAAGCGGGGGCTACAATGAGCAGTTCTTC
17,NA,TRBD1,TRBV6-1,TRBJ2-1,CASSEFLGTGLYNEQFF,TGTGCCAGCAGTGAATTTCTTGGGACAGGACTCTACAATGAGCAGTTCTTC
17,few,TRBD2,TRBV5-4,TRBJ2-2,CASSPGLAGGFSGELFF,TGTGCCAGCAGCCCAGGACTAGCGGGGGGGTTCTCCGGGGAGCTGTTTTTT
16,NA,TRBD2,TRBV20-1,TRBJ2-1,CSASSSLAGGRNEQFF,TGCAGTGCTAGTTCCTCTCTAGCGGGGGGGCGGAATGAGCAGTTCTTC
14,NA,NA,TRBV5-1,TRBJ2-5,CASSLGDFQETQYF,TGCGCCAGCAGCTTGGGGGACTTCCAAGAGACCCAGTACTTC